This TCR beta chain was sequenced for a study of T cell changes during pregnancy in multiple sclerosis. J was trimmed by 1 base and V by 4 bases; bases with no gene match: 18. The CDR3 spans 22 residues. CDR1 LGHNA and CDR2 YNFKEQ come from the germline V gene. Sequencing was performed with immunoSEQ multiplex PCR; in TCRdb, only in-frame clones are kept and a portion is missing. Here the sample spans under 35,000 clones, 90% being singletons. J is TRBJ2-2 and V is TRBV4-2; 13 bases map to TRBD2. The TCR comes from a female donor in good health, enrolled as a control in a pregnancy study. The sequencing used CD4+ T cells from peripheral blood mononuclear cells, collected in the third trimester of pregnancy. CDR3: CASSLDRTSGSPRSLNTGELFF. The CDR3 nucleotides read TGTGCCAGCAGCCTTGACAGGACTAGCGGGAGTCCTCGGTCTTTGAACACCGGGGAGCTGTTTTTT.